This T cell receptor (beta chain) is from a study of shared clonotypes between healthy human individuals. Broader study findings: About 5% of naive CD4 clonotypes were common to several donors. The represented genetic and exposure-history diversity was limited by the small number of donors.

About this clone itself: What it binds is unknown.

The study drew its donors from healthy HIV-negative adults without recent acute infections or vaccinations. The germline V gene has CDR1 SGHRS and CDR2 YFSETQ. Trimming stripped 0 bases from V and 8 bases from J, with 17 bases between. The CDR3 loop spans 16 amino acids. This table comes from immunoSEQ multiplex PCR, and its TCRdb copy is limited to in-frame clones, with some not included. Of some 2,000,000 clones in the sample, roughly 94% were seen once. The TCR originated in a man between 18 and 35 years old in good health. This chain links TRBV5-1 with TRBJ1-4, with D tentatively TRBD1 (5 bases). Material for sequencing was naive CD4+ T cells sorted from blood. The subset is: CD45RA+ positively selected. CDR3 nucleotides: TGCGCCAGCAGCTTGGATGCCCAGGGCGGATGGGAAAAACTGTTTTTT. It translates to CASSLDAQGGWEKLFF.